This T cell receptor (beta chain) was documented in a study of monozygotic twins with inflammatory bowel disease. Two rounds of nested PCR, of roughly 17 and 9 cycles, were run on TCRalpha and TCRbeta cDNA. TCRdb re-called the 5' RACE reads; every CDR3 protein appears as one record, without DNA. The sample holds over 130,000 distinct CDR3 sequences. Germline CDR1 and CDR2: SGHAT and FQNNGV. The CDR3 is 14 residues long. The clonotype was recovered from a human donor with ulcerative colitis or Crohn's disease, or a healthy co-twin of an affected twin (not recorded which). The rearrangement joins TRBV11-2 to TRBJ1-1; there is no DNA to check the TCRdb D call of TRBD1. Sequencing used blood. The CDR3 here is CASSRTARHTEAFF.